This TCR beta chain was found in a study of tumor and adjacent non-tumor tissue in lung cancer. Study at large: The cohort had about a dozen adenocarcinoma, a couple of squamous cell and 1 small cell patients. On average, productive TCRbeta reads reached around 4 million per sample.

No cell sorting was done before RNA was extracted from the tissue. TCRbeta libraries were built with three rounds of nested PCR, modified from ARM-PCR. TCRdb re-analysed the multiplex PCR reads in MiXCR, keeping a single row per CDR3 protein. The data contain around 99,000 distinct CDR3 sequences, approximately 71% of them singletons. The CDR3 covers 13 residues. The ends were cut back, 3 bases at V and 10 bases at J, with 13 bases in the middle. Germline loops: CDR1 MNHEY, CDR2 SMNVEV (reference sequence). To note about this clonotype: Its target is unknown.

Study conclusions and caveats: Compared with tumor, normal lung showed significantly lower TCR diversity. Top 100 clones took a larger repertoire share in normal lung.

This TCR was recovered from a woman aged 55-75 years with non-small cell lung cancer. The sample comprised lung tumor tissue. The V and J genes are TRBV27 and TRBJ2-1; either TRBD1 or TRBD2 may fit D (6 bases each). The DNA of the CDR3 is TGTGCCAGCAGTTTTGGAAGGGGGGTCGAGCAGTTCTTC. Its translation: CASSFGRGVEQFF.